Shown below are 22 T cell receptor beta chains from a single sample sequenced in a study of shared T cell receptors in the human thymus. The data were produced by immunoSEQ multiplex PCR, yet TCRdb's version contains in-frame clones alone and is incomplete. The repertoire holds hundreds of thousands of clones, with approximately 95% as singletons. Sample: thymocytes. These receptors all come from a human donor.

The V and J genes are TRBV18 and TRBJ2-1, with D maybe TRBD1 (5 bases). Between the trimmed V and J ends, which lost 2 bases and 9 bases, there was a span of 17 bases. The CDR3 runs to 15 residues. CDR1 KGHSH and CDR2 LQKENI come from the germline V gene. Written as DNA, the CDR3 is TGTGCCAGCTCACCAAAGGACAATCGGATTGGTGAGCAGTTCTTC. This codes for CASSPKDNRIGEQFF.

The chain is built from TRBV27 and TRBJ1-1; D may be TRBD1 (5 bases). V lost 2 bases to trimming and J lost 0 bases, with 22 bases between them. This CDR3 has 19 amino acids. Germline CDR1 reads MNHEY; CDR2 reads SMNVEV (reference sequence). CDR3 residues: CASSLLVWRGGTMNTEAFF. CDR3 nucleotide sequence: TGTGCCAGCAGTTTACTGGTCTGGAGGGGAGGGACCATGAACACTGAAGCTTTCTTT.

The rearrangement links TRBV28 to TRBJ2-3, with D possibly called TRBD1 or TRBD2 (6 bases each). The V gene lost 7 bases and the J gene lost 0 bases, with 14 bases spanning the gap. The CDR3 totals 15 residues. Germline assignment: CDR1 MDHEN and CDR2 SYDVKM. The CDR3 here is CASTEGGPSTDTQYF. The DNA for the CDR3 is TGTGCCAGCACCGAAGGGGGGCCGAGCACAGATACGCAGTATTTT.

This chain joins TRBV13 and TRBJ2-5; D may be TRBD1 or TRBD2 (5 bases each). Trimming stripped 4 bases from V and 2 bases from J, with 17 bases between. Germline V gene lookup returns CDR1 PRHDT and CDR2 FYEKMQ (reference sequence). This CDR3 has 16 residues. For the CDR3, the DNA is TGTGCCAGCAGCTCCCTTGAGAGGGACGGTCAAGAGACCCAGTACTTC. This codes for CASSSLERDGQETQYF.

The table lists this clone with a few counts. The genes are TRBV6-1 and TRBJ1-5; no definite D call. Germline assignment: CDR1 MNHNS and CDR2 SASEGT. V lost 4 bases and J lost 9, with 1 base in between. The CDR3 extends over 9 amino acids. The DNA of the CDR3 is TGTGCCAGCAGTGTGCCCCAGCATTTT. This encodes CASSVPQHF.

The CDR3 loop is CASSLERGISHTANYGYTF. The CDR3 DNA is TGTGCCAGCAGCTTAGAAAGAGGGATCAGCCACACAGCTAACTATGGCTACACCTTC. V gene TRBV7-9 combines with J gene TRBJ1-2; D is uncertain. CDR1 and CDR2 (germline): SEHNR, FQNEAQ (reference sequence). The germline V and J ends were trimmed by 1 base and 0 bases, with 21 bases remaining between them. This CDR3 region has 19 residues. The whole variable domain, remainder taken from reference TRBV7-9 and TRBJ1-2, is DTGVSQNPRHKITKRGQNVTFRCDPISEHNRLYWYRQTLGQGPEFLTYFQNEAQLEKSRLLSDRFSAERPKGSFSTLEIQRTEQGDSAMYLCASSLERGISHTANYGYTFGSGTRLTVV.

The genes are TRBV5-1 and TRBJ1-5; D unresolved. This CDR3 has 11 amino acids. Germline values: CDR1 SGHRS, CDR2 YFSETQ. V was trimmed by 5 bases and J by 6 bases, leaving 6 bases between them. CDR3 sequence: CASRSRQPQHF. The CDR3 region has the DNA TGCGCCAGCAGATCTCGTCAGCCCCAGCATTTT.

The CDR3 loop reads CATSVGTGTVYEQYF. The DNA of the CDR3 is TGTGCCACCAGCGTAGGGACAGGGACGGTCTACGAGCAGTACTTC. The chain has TRBV15 and TRBJ2-7; 9 bases are a match to TRBD1. Germline CDR1 is LNHNV and CDR2 is YYDKDF (reference sequence). The CDR3 loop spans 15 amino acids. The ends lost 5 bases at V and 3 bases at J; junction bases unmatched: 8. Looking up the rest from reference TRBV15 and TRBJ2-7 gives the full variable domain: DAMVIQNPRYQVTQFGKPVTLSCSQTLNHNVMYWYQQKSSQAPKLLFHYYDKDFNNEADTPDNFQSRRPNTSFCFLDIRSPGLGDTAMYLCATSVGTGTVYEQYFGPGTRLTVT.

The CDR3: CASSLIKRAYGYTF. DNA of the CDR3: TGTGCCAGCAGCTTAATCAAACGGGCCTATGGCTACACCTTC. The rearrangement uses TRBV7-3 and TRBJ1-2; no reliable D call. CDR3 length: 14 amino acids. Germline-derived CDR1 and CDR2 are SGHTA and FQGTGA. Trimming left V 1 base short and J 4 bases short, with 10 bases between.

This clone has a single count. The chain has TRBV28 and TRBJ2-7, with 8 bases fitting TRBD1. The V gene's germline CDR1 is MDHEN and CDR2 SYDVKM. CDR3 length equals 14 residues. The V and J ends lost 6 bases and 3 bases, in that order; junction bases with no gene match: 7. CDR3 amino acids: CASRDRGSLYEQYF. As DNA, the CDR3 is TGTGCCAGCAGAGACAGGGGCAGTCTCTACGAGCAGTACTTC.

The chain couples TRBV29-1 to TRBJ1-2, with D unclear. CDR3 length equals 12 residues. Looked up from germline, CDR1 is SQVTM and CDR2 is ANQGSEA. In DNA form, the CDR3 reads TGCACGACTTACGGGCAGAACTATGGCTACACCTTC. This sequence encodes CTTYGQNYGYTF.

This chain connects TRBV27 to TRBJ2-5; tentatively, D is TRBD1 (5 bases). The CDR3 sequence is 16 residues long. CDR1 and CDR2 (germline): MNHEY, SMNVEV (reference sequence). Trimming shortened V by 5 bases and J by 3 bases, and 19 bases separated the two germline ends. Here the CDR3 DNA reads TGTGCCAGCAGTCAACACCTAGGAAGGGGCGAAGAGACCCAGTACTTC. This encodes CASSQHLGRGEETQYF.

The chain recombines TRBV7-9 with TRBJ2-3; D call uncertain. The germline V gene has CDR1 SEHNR and CDR2 FQNEAQ (reference sequence). The V end lost 5 bases, the J end lost 2 bases, and 11 bases lay between the germline ends. The CDR3 spans 14 residues. Here the CDR3 DNA reads TGTGCCAGCAGCCCAGAAAAAACCACAGATACGCAGTATTTT. This translates into CASSPEKTTDTQYF.

V usage is TRBV13 and J usage is TRBJ1-4, with a possible D match to TRBD1 (6 bases). The CDR3 is made up of 15 amino acids. The germline gives CDR1 PRHDT, CDR2 FYEKMQ (reference sequence). V was shortened by 2 bases and J by 17 bases, with 24 bases between the two germline ends. The CDR3 sequence: CASSLRGGHRTAGFF. Written as DNA, the CDR3 is TGTGCCAGCAGCTTAAGGGGGGGCCACCGGACAGCGGGTTTTTTT.

V gene TRBV2 combines with J gene TRBJ2-7; TRBD2 agrees at 10 bases. Germline CDR1 SNHLY, CDR2 FYNNEI. CDR3 length: 17 amino acids. Germline trimming cut 4 bases from V and 0 bases from J; bases unmatched to any gene: 9. The CDR3 DNA reads TGTGCCAGCAGTGGTTGGACTAGCGGATTTATCTCCTACGAGCAGTACTTC. This gives the protein CASSGWTSGFISYEQYF.

V usage is TRBV27 and J usage is TRBJ2-2; 7 bases are a match to TRBD1. The V and J ends lost 7 bases and 2 bases, in that order; junction bases with no gene match: 7. Germline V gene sequence: CDR1 MNHEY, CDR2 SMNVEV (reference sequence). This CDR3 has 15 residues. The CDR3: CASTGRGRNTGELFF. CDR3 DNA sequence: TGTGCCAGCACCGGAAGGGGGCGAAACACCGGGGAGCTGTTTTTT.

The V and J genes are TRBV19 and TRBJ2-2; D is ambiguous. Per the germline V gene, CDR1 is LNHDA and CDR2 is SQIVND (reference sequence). The CDR3 covers 15 residues. Trimming cost V 1 base and J 3 bases, with 9 bases left between them. CDR3 sequence (DNA): TGTGCCAGTAGTATAGCAGATGGAGACACCGGGGAGCTGTTTTTT. The encoded protein is CASSIADGDTGELFF.

This clone came up once. The chain couples TRBV10-1 to TRBJ1-2; 9 bases align to TRBD1. This CDR3 region has 14 residues. V lost 4 bases, J lost 4 bases, and 4 bases stayed unmatched. Per germline, CDR1 WNHNN and CDR2 SYGVQD (reference sequence). Here the CDR3 reads CASSAGQGTYGYTF. The DNA for the CDR3 is TGCGCCAGCAGTGCGGGACAGGGTACCTATGGCTACACCTTC.

The V and J genes are TRBV25-1 and TRBJ2-7; no firm D call. The germline V gene has CDR1 MGHDK and CDR2 SYGVNS. This CDR3 region has 14 residues. V was shortened by 5 bases and J by 2 bases, with 13 bases between the two germline ends. The DNA for the CDR3 is TGTGCCAGCAGTCTCCGTACGCCCACCTACGAGCAGTACTTC. This gives the protein CASSLRTPTYEQYF.

J is TRBJ1-1 and V is TRBV2; TRBD1 matches at 7 bases. The CDR3 is 12 residues long. The trim removed 5 bases at V and 4 bases at J, leaving 1 base unmatched. The germline CDR1 and CDR2 sequences are SNHLY and FYNNEI. CDR3: CASSQGGTEAFF. The CDR3 nucleotides read TGTGCCAGCAGTCAGGGGGGCACTGAAGCTTTCTTT.

V is TRBV10-3 and J is TRBJ2-7, with 10 bases fitting TRBD2. Germline lookup yields CDR1 ENHRY and CDR2 SYGVKD. The CDR3 loop spans 16 amino acids. V shed 3 bases and J 3 bases; nucleotides not matched to a gene: 8. As DNA, the CDR3 is TGTGCCATCAGTGACCCTAGCGGGAGACATGGCTACGAGCAGTACTTC. This sequence encodes CAISDPSGRHGYEQYF.

The rearrangement joins TRBV29-1 to TRBJ1-4; D may be TRBD1 (5 bases). This CDR3 spans 14 amino acids. Trimming took off 4 bases at V and 8 bases at J, with 17 bases between the two ends. CDR1 is SQVTM and CDR2 is ANQGSEA in the germline V gene. In DNA form, the CDR3 reads TGCAGCGTTGGTCCTGCGGGGGGAGGGGAAAAACTGTTTTTT. The encoded protein is CSVGPAGGGEKLFF.